This record covers a single T cell receptor beta chain. Its antigen is currently unknown. This sample is drawn from a study of shared clonotypes between healthy human individuals. Produced via immunoSEQ multiplex PCR; TCRdb's table is partial and in-frame only. The sample holds 2 million to 3 million clones; approximately 90% are singletons and the top ten take over 0.12%. Findings and caveats of the study: Rarefaction showed that sequencing of sorted subsets was incomplete (despite large depth).

V was pared by 1 base and J by 0 bases, with 9 bases between. The germline V gene has CDR1 KGHSH and CDR2 LQKENI. CDR3 size: 16 residues. The chain carries TRBV18 and TRBJ1-4; maybe TRBD1 (5 bases). Input material: naive CD4+ T cells sorted from blood. Subset: CD45RA+ positively selected. The clonotype comes from a man between 18 and 29 years old in good health. The CDR3 protein is CASSPRPGATNEKLFF. In DNA form, the CDR3 reads TGTGCCAGCTCACCACGCCCGGGGGCAACTAATGAAAAACTGTTTTTT.